This T cell receptor beta chain is from a study of siplizumab effects on memory and regulatory T cells (dated by TCRdb to about 2019). For the study in its entirety: The study looked at the effect of siplizumab, an anti-CD2 antibody, on alloreactive T-cell subsets in allogeneic mixed lymphocyte reactions made from human PBMCs.

General study outcomes and caveats: Whether proliferating Tregs from siplizumab cultures actually had suppressive function was not functionally confirmed. Sequences below about 10^-5 frequency were poorly captured, so only a minor fraction of alloreactive clones could be mapped to unstimulated subsets. Unstimulated naive T cells appeared to be more diverse than memory T cells, and naive cells seemed to make a substantial contribution to the alloresponse. The cumulative frequency of alloreactive sequences that could be traced back to unstimulated CD4+ memory T cells was significantly reduced by siplizumab. In reactions with siplizumab, an average of about 62% of mappable alloreactive CD4+ clones were Treg-derived, compared with 25% to 30% in control reactions. About 80-96% of proliferating CD4+ or CD8+ clones could not be given a naive or memory phenotype.

Details on this clone: Its antigen is still unknown. There are no base qualities to consult, and no much larger clone falls within one base.

Library prep was done by the immunoSEQ multiplex PCR assay. Around 92,000 TCR templates per sample were assayed by the deep sequencing platform. Genomic DNA extracted from sorted T cells was the material used for TCRbeta CDR3 sequencing. As for the authors' bioinformatics: The R programming language was used for clonal analysis of TCRbeta CDR3 data. Comparing unstimulated samples against CFSE-low samples taken after the reaction was how alloreactive CD4+ and CD8+ clones were defined. Regulatory or non-regulatory origin was assigned to alloreactive CD4+ clones by matching of sequences to sorted unstimulated Treg and non-Treg repertoires. The table was pulled from immuneACCESS by TCRdb, which kept in-frame rearrangements only. Such tables lose some clones; where checked, under half of the loss comes from unresolved V genes, and the rest has no known cause. D and trimming were read from the DNA, whereas the V and J calls and clone size are those reported in that table. The sample table shows over 85,000 clones, and roughly 94% are seen once. Roughly 0.3% of the sample lies in the top ten.

Sorted unstimulated T cells and proliferating T cells recovered from mixed lymphocyte reactions underwent TCRbeta CDR3 sequencing. Fresh whole blood from nine to ten HLA-typed healthy donors was used as the source from which PBMCs were isolated. To map where alloreactive clones came from, unstimulated CD4+ non-regulatory T cells were FACS-sorted. V and J lose 2 bases and 4 bases, and a span of 10 bases separates them. The CDR3 runs 13 amino acids, cysteine and phenylalanine included. CDR3 DNA only is kept here, 39 bases in frame from base 1. In the germline V gene (reference sequence), CDR1 corresponds to SGHNT and CDR2 to YYREEE.

The sequence was collected from a human donor in good health. The rearranged chain carries TRBV5-4 and TRBJ2-7; TRBD2 is perhaps the D gene, given 5 matching bases. Sequenced: non-Treg CD4+ T cells sorted from blood. The cell subset or site tag for this specimen amounts to: FACS-sorted unstimulated CD4+ non-regulatory T cells. The sequenced DNA is TGTGCCAGCAGCTTAGAGGGAGTTTACGAGCAGTACTTC. The encoded protein is CASSLEGVYEQYF.